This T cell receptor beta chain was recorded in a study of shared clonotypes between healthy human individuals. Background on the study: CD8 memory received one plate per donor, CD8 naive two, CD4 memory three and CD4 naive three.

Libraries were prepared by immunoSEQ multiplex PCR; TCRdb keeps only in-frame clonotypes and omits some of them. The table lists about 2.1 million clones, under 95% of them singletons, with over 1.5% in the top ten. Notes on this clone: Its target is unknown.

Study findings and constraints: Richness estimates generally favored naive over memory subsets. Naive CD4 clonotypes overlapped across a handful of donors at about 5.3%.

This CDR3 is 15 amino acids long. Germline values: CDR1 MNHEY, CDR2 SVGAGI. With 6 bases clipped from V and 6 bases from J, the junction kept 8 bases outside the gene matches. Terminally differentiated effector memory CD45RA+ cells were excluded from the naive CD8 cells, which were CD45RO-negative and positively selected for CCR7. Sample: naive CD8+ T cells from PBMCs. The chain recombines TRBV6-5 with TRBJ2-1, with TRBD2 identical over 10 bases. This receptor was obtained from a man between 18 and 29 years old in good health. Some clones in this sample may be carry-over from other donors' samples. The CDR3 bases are TGTGCCAGCAGCCCCTGGACTAGCGGAGGCAATGAGCAGTTCTTC. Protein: CASSPWTSGGNEQFF.